What follows are 2 T cell receptor beta chains derived from one specimen sequenced in a study of blood T cell repertoires in COVID-19. TCRdb's table, derived via immunoSEQ multiplex PCR, lists solely in-frame clones and lacks some. The table has about 440,000 clones, roughly 85% seen once. Material for sequencing was PBMCs or T cells enriched from blood (not recorded which). These receptors were taken from a woman under 30 with acute COVID-19.

The genes are TRBV7-2 and TRBJ1-1; tentative D call: TRBD1 (6 bases). V was pared by 10 bases and J by 0 bases, with 18 bases between. This CDR3 is built from 15 residues. In germline, CDR1 is SGHTA, CDR2 FQGNSA. CDR3 in amino acids: CAITSEGGVNTEAFF. DNA of the CDR3: TGTGCCATAACTTCTGAGGGGGGGGTGAACACTGAAGCTTTCTTT.

V usage is TRBV30 and J usage is TRBJ2-7; D call uncertain. Per germline, CDR1 GTSNPN and CDR2 SVGIG (reference sequence). Trimming removed 3 bases at V and 2 bases at J, with 5 bases between. This CDR3 spans 11 amino acids. CDR3 in amino acids: CAWRQAYEQYF. DNA for the CDR3: TGTGCCTGGAGACAAGCCTACGAGCAGTACTTC. Full variable domain (rest looked up from reference TRBV30 and TRBJ2-7): SQTIHQWPATLVQPVGSPLSLECTVEGTSNPNLYWYRQAAGRGLQLLFYSVGIGQISSEVPQNLSASRPQDRQFILSSKKLLLSDSGFYLCAWRQAYEQYFGPGTRLTVT.